This T cell receptor beta chain originates from a study of regulatory T cells in long-lasting Graves disease. The authors built TCR beta libraries using iRepertoire HTBI primers and Arm-PCR of CDR3 regions. A single record per CDR3 protein comes from TCRdb applying MiXCR to the multiplex PCR reads. The table lists some 200,000 distinct CDR3 sequences, around 19% of them singletons, with 10% to 15% in the top ten. The sample's time point: newly diagnosed GD, antithyroid drugs for less than 3 months. Construction of the TCR library relied on RNA isolated from PBMCs. Germline V gene data show CDR1 as SNHLY and CDR2 as FYNNEI. The CDR3 loop spans 13 amino acids. The germline V and J ends were trimmed by 3 bases and 4 bases, with 8 bases remaining between them. This clonotype occurred many times. Its antigen remains unidentified. Study-level findings and limits: Persistent disease preferred TRBV28, TRBJ1-2 and TRBJ2-5. A greater number of public clonotypes (around 3,000) was shared by persistent patients than by new patients (roughly 930).

The same data also contributed to another study, on T cells in Graves' hyperthyroidism and ophthalmopathy. Per that study: The HTBI set primed first-round TCR CDR3 RT-PCR. It was a median roughly six months before onset that the model predicted ophthalmopathy.

This clonotype was sampled from a woman in her 30s with Graves disease. The sequencing used peripheral blood mononuclear cells (PBMCs), collected at new diagnosis, from a patient treated with antithyroid drugs. The chain is built from TRBV2 and TRBJ2-3; D is perhaps TRBD1 (5 bases). The CDR3 DNA sequence: TGTGCCAGCAGTGATAGGGGCGCAGATACGCAGTATTTT. Translated, it gives CASSDRGADTQYF.